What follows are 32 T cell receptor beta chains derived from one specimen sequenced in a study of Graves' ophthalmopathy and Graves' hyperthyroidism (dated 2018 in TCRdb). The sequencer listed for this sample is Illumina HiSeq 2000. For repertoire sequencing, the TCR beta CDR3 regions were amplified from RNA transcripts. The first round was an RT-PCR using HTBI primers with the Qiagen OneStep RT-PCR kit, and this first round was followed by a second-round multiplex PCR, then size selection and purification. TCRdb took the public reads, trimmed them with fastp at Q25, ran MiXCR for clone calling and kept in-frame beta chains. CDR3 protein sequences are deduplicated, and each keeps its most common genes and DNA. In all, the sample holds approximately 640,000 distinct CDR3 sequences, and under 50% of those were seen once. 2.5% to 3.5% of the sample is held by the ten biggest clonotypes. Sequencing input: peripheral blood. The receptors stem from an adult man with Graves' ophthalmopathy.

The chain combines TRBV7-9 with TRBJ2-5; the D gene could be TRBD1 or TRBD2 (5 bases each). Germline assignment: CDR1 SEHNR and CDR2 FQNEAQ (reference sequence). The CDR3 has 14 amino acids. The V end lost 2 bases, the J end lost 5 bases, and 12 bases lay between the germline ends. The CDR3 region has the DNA TGTGCCAGCAGCTTAAGCAGGGACCCGGAGACCCAGTACTTC. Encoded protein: CASSLSRDPETQYF.

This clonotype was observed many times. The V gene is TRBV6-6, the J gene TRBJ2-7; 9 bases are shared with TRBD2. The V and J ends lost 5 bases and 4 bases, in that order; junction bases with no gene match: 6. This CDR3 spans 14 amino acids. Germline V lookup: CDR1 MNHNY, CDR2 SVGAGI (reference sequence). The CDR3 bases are TGTGCCAGCAGTCCCAGGGCGGGAGGGTACGAGCAGTACTTC. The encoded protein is CASSPRAGGYEQYF.

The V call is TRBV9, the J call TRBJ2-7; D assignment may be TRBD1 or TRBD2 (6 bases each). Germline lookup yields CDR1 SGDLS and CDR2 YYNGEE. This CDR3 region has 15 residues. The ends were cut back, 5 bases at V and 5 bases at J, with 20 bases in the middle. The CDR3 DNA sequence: TGTGCCAGCAGTTCCTCGGGGGCCGAGGGGAACGAGCAGTACTTC. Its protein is CASSSSGAEGNEQYF.

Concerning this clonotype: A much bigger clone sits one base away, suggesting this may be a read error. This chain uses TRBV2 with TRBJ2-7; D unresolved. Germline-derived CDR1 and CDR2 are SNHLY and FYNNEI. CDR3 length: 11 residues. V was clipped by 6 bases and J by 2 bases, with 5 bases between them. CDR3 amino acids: CASRPAYEQYF. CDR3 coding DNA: TGTGCCAGCAGGCCCGCCTACGAGCAGTACTTC.

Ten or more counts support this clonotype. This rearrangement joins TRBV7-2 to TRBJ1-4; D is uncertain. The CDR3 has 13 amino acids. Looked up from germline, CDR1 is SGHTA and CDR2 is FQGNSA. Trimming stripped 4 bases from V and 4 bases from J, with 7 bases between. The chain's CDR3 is CASSSNSNEKLFF. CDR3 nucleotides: TGTGCCAGCAGCTCAAACAGTAATGAAAAACTGTTTTTT.

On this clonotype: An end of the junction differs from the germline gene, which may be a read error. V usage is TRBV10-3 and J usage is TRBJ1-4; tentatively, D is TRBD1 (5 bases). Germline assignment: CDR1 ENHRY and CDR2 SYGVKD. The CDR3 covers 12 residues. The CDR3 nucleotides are TGTGCCATCAGTGAGGGGGGGGAAAAACTGCTTTTT. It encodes CAISEGGEKLLF.

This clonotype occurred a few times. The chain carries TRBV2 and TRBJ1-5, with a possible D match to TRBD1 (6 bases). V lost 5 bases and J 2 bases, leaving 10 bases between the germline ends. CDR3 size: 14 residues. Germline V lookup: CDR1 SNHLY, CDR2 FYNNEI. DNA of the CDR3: TGTGCCAGCAGTAGAAGACAGGGCAATCAGCCCCAGCATTTT. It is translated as CASSRRQGNQPQHF.

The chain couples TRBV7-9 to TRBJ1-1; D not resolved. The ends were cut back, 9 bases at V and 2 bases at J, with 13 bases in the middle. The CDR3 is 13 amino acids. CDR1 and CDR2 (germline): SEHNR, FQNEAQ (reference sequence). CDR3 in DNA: TGTGCCAGTGGAAAAACCCTAAACACTGAAGCTTTCTTT. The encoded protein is CASGKTLNTEAFF.

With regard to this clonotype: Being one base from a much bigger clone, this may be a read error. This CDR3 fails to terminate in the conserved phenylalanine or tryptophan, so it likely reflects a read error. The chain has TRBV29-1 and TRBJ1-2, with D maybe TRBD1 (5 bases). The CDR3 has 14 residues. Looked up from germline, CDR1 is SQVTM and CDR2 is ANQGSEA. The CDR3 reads CSAREEGPLYGYTL. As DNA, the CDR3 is TGCAGTGCTAGAGAGGAGGGGCCGCTTTATGGCTACACCCTC.

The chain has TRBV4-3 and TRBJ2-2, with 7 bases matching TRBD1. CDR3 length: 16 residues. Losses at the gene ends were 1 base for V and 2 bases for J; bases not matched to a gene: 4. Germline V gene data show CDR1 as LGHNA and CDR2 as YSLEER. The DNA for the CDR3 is TGCGCCAGCAGCCAAGGGGGACAGCTTAACACCGGGGAGCTGTTTTTT. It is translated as CASSQGGQLNTGELFF.

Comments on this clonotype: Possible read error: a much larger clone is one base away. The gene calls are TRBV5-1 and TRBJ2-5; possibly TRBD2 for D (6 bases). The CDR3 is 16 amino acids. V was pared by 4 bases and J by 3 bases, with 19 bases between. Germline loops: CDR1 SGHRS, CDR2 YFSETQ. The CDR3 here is CASSLQAGRVEETQYF. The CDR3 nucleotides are TGCGCCAGCAGCCTCCAGGCGGGACGAGTAGAAGAGACCCAGTACTTC.

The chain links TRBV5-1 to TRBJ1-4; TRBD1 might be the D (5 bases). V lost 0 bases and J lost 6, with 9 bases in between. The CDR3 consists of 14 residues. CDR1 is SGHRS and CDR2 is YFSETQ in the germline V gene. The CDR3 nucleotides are TGCGCCAGCAGCTTGGAGGGGATCGATGAAAAACTGTTTTTT. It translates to CASSLEGIDEKLFF.

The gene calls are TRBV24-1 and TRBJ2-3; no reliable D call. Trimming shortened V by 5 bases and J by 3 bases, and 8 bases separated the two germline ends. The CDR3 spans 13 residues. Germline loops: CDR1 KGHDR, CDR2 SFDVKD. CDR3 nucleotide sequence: TGTGCCACCAGTGGGCCAGGTACAGATACGCAGTATTTT. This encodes CATSGPGTDTQYF.

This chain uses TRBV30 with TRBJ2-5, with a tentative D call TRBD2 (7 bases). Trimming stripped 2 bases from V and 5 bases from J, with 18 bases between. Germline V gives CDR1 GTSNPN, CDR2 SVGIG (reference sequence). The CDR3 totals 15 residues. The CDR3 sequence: CAWSLTGGPGETQYF. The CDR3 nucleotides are TGTGCCTGGAGTTTGACGGGGGGCCCAGGGGAGACCCAGTACTTC.

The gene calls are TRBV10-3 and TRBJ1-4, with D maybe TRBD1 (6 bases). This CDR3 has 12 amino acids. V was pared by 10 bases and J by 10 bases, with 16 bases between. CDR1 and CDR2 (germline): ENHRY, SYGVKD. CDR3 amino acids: CASSVRGGKLFF. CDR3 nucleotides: TGTGCCAGCAGCGTCAGGGGAGGAAAACTGTTTTTT.

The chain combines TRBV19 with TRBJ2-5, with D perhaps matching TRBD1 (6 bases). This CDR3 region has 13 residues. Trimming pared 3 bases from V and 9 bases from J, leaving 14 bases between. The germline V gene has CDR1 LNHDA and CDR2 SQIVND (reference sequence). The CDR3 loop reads CASSMGDIQPQYF. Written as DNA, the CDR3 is TGTGCCAGTAGTATGGGGGACATTCAGCCCCAGTACTTC.

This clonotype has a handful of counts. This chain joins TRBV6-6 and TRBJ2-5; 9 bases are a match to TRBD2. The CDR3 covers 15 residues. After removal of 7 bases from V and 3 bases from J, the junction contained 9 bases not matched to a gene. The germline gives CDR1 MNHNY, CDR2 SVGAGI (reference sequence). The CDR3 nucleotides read TGTGCCAGCATCCCGGAGCGGGGGGAAAAAGAGACCCAGTACTTC. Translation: CASIPERGEKETQYF.

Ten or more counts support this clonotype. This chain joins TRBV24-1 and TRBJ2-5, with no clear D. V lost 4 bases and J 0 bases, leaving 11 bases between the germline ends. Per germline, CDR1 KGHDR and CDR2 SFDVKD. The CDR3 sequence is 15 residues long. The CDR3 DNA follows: TGTGCCACCAGTGACGCCCCCGATCACCAAGAGACCCAGTACTTC. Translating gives CATSDAPDHQETQYF.

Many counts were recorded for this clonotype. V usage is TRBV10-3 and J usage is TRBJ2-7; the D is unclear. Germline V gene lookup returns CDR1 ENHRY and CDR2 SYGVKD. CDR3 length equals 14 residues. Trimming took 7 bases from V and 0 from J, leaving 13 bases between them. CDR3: CAITKDEASYEQYF. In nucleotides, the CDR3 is TGTGCCATCACCAAGGATGAGGCCTCCTACGAGCAGTACTTC.

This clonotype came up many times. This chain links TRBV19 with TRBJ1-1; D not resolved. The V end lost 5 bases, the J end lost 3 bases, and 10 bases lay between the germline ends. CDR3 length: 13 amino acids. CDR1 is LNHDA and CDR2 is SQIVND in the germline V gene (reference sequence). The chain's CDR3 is CASSVSGDTEAFF. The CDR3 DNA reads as TGTGCCAGTAGTGTCAGTGGGGACACTGAAGCTTTCTTT. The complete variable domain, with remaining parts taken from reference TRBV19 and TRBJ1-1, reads DGGITQSPKYLFRKEGQNVTLSCEQNLNHDAMYWYRQDPGQGLRLIYYSQIVNDFQKGDIAEGYSVSREKKESFPLTVTSAQKNPTAFYLCASSVSGDTEAFFGQGTRLTVV.

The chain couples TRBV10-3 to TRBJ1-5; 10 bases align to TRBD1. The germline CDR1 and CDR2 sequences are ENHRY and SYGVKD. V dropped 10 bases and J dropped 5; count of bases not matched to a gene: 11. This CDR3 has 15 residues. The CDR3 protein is CASGTGQGSYQPQHF. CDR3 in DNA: TGTGCCAGCGGCACGGGACAGGGGAGTTATCAGCCCCAGCATTTT.

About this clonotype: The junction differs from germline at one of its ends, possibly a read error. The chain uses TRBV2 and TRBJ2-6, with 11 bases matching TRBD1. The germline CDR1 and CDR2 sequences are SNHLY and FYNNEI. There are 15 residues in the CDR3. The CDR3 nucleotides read TGTGCCAGCAGAAGAGCCGGGACAGGGGGCAACGTCCTGACTTTC. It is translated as CASRRAGTGGNVLTF.

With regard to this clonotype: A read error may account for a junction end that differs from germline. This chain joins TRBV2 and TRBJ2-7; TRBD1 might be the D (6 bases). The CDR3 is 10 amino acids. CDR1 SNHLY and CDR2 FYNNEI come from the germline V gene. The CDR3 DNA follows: TGTGCCAGCAAGGTACGTCAGGGGAACTTC. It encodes CASKVRQGNF.

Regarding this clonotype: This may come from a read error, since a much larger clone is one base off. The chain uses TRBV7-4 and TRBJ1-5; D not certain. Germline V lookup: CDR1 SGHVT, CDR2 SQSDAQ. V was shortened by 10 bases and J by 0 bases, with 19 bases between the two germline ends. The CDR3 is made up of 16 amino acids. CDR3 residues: CAITTGRIYSNQPQHF. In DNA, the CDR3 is TGTGCCATCACCACCGGACGGATCTATAGCAATCAGCCCCAGCATTTT.

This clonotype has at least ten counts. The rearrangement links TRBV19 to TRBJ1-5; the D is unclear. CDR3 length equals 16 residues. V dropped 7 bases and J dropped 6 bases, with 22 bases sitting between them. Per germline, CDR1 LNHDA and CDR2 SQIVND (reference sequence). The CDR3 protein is CASTTWVFGGSQPQHF. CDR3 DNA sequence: TGTGCCAGTACCACCTGGGTGTTCGGAGGGAGTCAGCCCCAGCATTTT. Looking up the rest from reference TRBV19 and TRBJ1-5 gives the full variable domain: DGGITQSPKYLFRKEGQNVTLSCEQNLNHDAMYWYRQDPGQGLRLIYYSQIVNDFQKGDIAEGYSVSREKKESFPLTVTSAQKNPTAFYLCASTTWVFGGSQPQHFGDGTRLSIL.

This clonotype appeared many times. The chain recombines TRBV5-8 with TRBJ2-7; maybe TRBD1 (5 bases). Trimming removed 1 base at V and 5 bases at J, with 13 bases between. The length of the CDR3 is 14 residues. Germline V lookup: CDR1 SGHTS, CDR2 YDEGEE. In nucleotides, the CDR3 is TGTGCCAGCAGCTTGAGGCAGGGAACCCACGAGCAGTACTTC. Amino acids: CASSLRQGTHEQYF.

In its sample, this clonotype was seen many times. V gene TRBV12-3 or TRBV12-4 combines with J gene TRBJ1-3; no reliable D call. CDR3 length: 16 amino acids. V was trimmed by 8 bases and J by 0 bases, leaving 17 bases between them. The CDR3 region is CASPRIVKRSGNTIYF. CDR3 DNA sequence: TGTGCCAGCCCTCGCATCGTCAAACGCTCTGGAAACACCATATATTTT.

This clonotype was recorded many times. The DNA of the CDR3 is TGCGCCAGCAGCCAACAGGGGAGTGGCTCTGGGGCCAACGTCCTGACTTTC. Translating gives CASSQQGSGSGANVLTF. J is TRBJ2-6 and V is TRBV4-1; tentative D call: TRBD1 (6 bases). The germline V gene has CDR1 MGHRA and CDR2 YSYEKL. Trimming cost V 2 bases and J 0 bases, with 11 bases left between them. CDR3 length equals 17 residues.

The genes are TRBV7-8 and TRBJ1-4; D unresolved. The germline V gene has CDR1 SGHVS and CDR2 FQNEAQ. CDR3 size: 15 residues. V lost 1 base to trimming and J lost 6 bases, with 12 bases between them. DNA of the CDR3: TGTGCCAGCAGCTTAGTCGGGCCGAGAGATGAAAAACTGTTTTTT. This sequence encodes CASSLVGPRDEKLFF. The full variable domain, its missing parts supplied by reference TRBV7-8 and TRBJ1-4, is GAGVSQSPRYKVAKRGQDVALRCDPISGHVSLFWYQQALGQGPEFLTYFQNEAQLDKSGLPSDRFFAERPEGSVSTLKIQRTQQEDSAVYLCASSLVGPRDEKLFFGSGTQLSVL.

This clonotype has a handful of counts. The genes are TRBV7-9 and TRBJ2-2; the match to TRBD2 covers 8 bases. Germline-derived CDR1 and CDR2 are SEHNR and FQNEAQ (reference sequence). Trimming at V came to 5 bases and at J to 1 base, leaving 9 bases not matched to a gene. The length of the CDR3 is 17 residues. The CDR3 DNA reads TGTGCCAGCAGCCAAACACTAGCGGTGTTGAACACCGGGGAGCTGTTTTTT. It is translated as CASSQTLAVLNTGELFF.

The CDR3 is CSNRDRLNYGYTF. CDR3 nucleotide sequence: TGCAGCAACCGGGACCGCCTTAACTATGGCTACACCTTC. This chain joins TRBV29-1 and TRBJ1-2; maybe TRBD1 (5 bases). The germline CDR1 and CDR2 sequences are SQVTM and ANQGSEA. The CDR3 runs 13 residues. The V end lost 8 bases, the J end lost 1 base, and 14 bases lay between the germline ends.

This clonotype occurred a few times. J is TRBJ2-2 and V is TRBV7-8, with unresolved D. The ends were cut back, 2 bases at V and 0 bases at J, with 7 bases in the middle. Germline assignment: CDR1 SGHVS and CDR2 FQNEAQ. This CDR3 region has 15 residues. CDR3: CASSLRFPNTGELFF. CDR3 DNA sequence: TGTGCCAGCAGCTTAAGGTTTCCGAACACCGGGGAGCTGTTTTTT.